This TCR beta chain was observed in a study of T-cell memory formation after mild COVID-19. This clonotype has a handful of counts. Via MiXCR, TCRdb re-called the 5' RACE reads, giving one row per CDR3 protein. The repertoire holds approximately 250,000 distinct CDR3 sequences, with 16% as singletons. Germline CDR1 and CDR2: SEHNR and FQNEAQ (reference sequence). The CDR3 has 14 amino acids. Trimming stripped 4 bases from V and 10 bases from J, with 14 bases between. This receptor was identified in a man between 18 and 35 years old who had mild COVID-19 (a few samples of this study predate the infection). Cell type and time point are not known. The chain links TRBV7-9 to TRBJ1-6; the D gene is possibly TRBD1 (5 bases). The sample consisted of PBMCs or a T cell subset sorted from them (not recorded which). The CDR3 DNA sequence: TGTGCCAGCAGCTCCCCCCAGGGAAGCTCACCCCTCCACTTT. Protein: CASSSPQGSSPLHF. The whole variable domain, remainder taken from reference TRBV7-9 and TRBJ1-6, is DTGVSQNPRHKITKRGQNVTFRCDPISEHNRLYWYRQTLGQGPEFLTYFQNEAQLEKSRLLSDRFSAERPKGSFSTLEIQRTEQGDSAMYLCASSSPQGSSPLHFGNGTRLTVT.